The clone carrying this T cell receptor (beta chain) was seen a handful of times. The sample comes from a study of T-cell memory formation after mild COVID-19. From 5'RACE with constant-segment primers came TCR alpha and TCR beta cDNA libraries that carried sample barcodes and UMIs. TCRdb analysed the 5' RACE reads with MiXCR anew, one entry per CDR3 protein. The table shows roughly 130,000 distinct CDR3 sequences, with about a sixth occurring only once. The sample taken for sequencing was PBMCs or a T cell subset sorted from them (not recorded which). The sequence was collected from an adult woman who had mild COVID-19 (a few samples of this study predate the infection). Cell type and time point are not known.

CDR3 amino acids: CASSLPRGSNQPQHF. The CDR3 DNA reads TGTGCCAGCAGTTTACCCAGGGGGAGCAATCAGCCCCAGCATTTT. This chain uses TRBV28 with TRBJ1-5, with TRBD1 matching over 7 bases. V lost 2 bases to trimming and J lost 1 base; unmatched junction nucleotides: 2. The CDR3 is made up of 15 amino acids. Looked up from germline, CDR1 is MDHEN and CDR2 is SYDVKM.